The following is a T cell receptor beta chain sequence with its context. V lost 3 bases, J lost 6 bases, and 11 bases stayed unmatched. CDR3 length equals 15 residues. Germline V gives CDR1 SGHRS, CDR2 YFSETQ. The PCR ran on 60 Vbeta and 13 Jbeta primers. Assay used: immunoSEQ multiplex PCR; TCRdb lists only in-frame clones, some missing. The sample holds around 150,000 clones, approximately 78% seen once. The data were taken from a study of cytomegalovirus exposure and HLA in healthy donors. The genes are TRBV5-1 and TRBJ1-2; TRBD1 matches at 7 bases. The sequencing sample was made of PBMCs. This clonotype originated in a male donor in good health and CMV-seronegative. CDR3 amino acids: CASSSPAGTGDGYTF. CDR3 nucleotide sequence: TGCGCCAGCAGCTCCCCCGCCGGAACAGGGGATGGCTACACCTTC. The full variable domain, completed using reference TRBV5-1 and TRBJ1-2, is KAGVTQTPRYLIKTRGQQVTLSCSPISGHRSVSWYQQTPGQGLQFLFEYFSETQRNKGNFPGRFSGRQFSNSRSEMNVSTLELGDSALYLCASSSPAGTGDGYTFGSGTRLTVV.